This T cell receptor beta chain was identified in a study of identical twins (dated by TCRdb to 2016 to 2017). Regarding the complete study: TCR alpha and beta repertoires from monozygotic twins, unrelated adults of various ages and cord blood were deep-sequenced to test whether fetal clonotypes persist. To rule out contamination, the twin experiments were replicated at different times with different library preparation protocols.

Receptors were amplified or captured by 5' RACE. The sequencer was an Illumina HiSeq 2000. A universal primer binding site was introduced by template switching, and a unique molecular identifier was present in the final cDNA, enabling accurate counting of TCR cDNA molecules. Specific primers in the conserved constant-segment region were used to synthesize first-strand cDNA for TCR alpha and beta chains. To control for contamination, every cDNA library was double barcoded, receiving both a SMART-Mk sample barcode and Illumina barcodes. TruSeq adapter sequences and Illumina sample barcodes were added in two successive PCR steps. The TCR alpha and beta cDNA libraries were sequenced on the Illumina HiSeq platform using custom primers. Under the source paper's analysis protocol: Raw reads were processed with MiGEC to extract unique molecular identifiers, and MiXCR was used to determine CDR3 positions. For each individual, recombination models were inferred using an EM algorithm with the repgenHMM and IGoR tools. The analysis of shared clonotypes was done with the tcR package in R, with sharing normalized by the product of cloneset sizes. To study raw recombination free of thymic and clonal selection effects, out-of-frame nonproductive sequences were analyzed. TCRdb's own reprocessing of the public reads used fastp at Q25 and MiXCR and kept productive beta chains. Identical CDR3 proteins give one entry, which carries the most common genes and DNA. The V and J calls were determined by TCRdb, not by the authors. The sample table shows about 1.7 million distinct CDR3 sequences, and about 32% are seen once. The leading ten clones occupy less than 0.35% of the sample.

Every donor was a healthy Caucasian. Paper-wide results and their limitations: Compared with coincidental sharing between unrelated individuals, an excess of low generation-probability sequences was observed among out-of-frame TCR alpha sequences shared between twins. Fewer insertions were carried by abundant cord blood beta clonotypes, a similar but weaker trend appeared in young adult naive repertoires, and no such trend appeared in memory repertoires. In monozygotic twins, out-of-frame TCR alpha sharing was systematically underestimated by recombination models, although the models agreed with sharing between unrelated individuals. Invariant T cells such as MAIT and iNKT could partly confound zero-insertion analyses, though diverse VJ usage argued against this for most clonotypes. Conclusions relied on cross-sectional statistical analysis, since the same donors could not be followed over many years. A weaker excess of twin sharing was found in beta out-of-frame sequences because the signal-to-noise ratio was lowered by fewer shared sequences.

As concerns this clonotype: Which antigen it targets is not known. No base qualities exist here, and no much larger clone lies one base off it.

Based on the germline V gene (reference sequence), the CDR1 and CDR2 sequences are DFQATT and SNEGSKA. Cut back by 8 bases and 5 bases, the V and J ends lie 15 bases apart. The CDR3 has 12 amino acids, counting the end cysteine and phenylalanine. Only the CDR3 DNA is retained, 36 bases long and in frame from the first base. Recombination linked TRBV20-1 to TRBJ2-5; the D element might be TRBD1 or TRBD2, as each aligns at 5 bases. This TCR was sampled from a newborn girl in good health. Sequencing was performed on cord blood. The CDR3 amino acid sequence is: CSTDGTDETQYF. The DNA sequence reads TGCAGTACCGACGGGACGGATGAGACCCAGTACTTC.